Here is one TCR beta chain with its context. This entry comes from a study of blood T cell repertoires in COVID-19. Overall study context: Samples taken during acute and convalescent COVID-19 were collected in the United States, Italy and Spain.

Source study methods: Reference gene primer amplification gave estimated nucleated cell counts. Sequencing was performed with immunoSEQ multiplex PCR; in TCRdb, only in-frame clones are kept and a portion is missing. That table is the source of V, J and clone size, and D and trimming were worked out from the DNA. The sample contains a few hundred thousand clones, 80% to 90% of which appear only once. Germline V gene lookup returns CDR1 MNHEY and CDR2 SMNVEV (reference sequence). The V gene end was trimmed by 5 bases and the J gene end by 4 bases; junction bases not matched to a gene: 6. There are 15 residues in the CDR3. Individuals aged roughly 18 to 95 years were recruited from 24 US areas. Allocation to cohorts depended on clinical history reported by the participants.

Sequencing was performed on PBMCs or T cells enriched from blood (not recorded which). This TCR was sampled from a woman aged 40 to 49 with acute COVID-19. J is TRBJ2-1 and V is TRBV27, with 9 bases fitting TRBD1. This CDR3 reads CASSESDRGYNEQFF. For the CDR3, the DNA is TGTGCCAGCAGTGAATCGGACAGGGGTTACAATGAGCAGTTCTTC.